The 7 T cell receptor beta chains reported below all come from one sample, sequenced in a study of blood T cell repertoires in COVID-19. Measured with immunoSEQ multiplex PCR; TCRdb has only the in-frame clones, and not every one. The sample lists roughly 200,000 clones; less than 90% were seen once. Material for sequencing was PBMCs or T cells enriched from blood (not recorded which). These receptors originate from a woman between 25 and 40 years old who had recovered from COVID-19.

This chain connects TRBV3-1 (or the pseudogene TRBV3-2) to TRBJ2-7, with D possibly matching TRBD1 (6 bases). Trimming cost V 4 bases and J 0 bases, with 10 bases left between them. The length of the CDR3 is 14 residues. CDR1 and CDR2 (germline): LGHDT, YNNKEL (reference sequence). The CDR3, as DNA: TGTGCCAGCAGCCGCGACAGGTACTCCTACGAGCAGTACTTC. Amino acids: CASSRDRYSYEQYF.

V gene TRBV4-1 combines with J gene TRBJ1-1; no firm D call. The CDR3 contains 13 residues. Germline-derived CDR1 and CDR2 are MGHRA and YSYEKL. The V end lost 3 bases, the J end lost 1 base, and 6 bases lay between the germline ends. The CDR3 DNA follows: TGCGCCAGCAGCCACCTAGAGAACACTGAAGCTTTCTTT. Its protein product is CASSHLENTEAFF.

The genes are TRBV6-5 and TRBJ2-5; D is unclear. CDR1 and CDR2 (germline): MNHEY, SVGAGI. The length of the CDR3 is 15 residues. The germline V and J ends were trimmed by 6 bases and 1 base, with 15 bases remaining between them. The CDR3 protein is CASSSVTGFQETQYF. CDR3 in DNA: TGTGCCAGCAGCTCCGTAACCGGGTTCCAAGAGACCCAGTACTTC.

This clone was recorded once. The gene calls are TRBV7-9 and TRBJ1-3, with 7 bases matching TRBD1. The CDR3 loop spans 15 amino acids. V was clipped by 5 bases and J by 2 bases; unmatched bases: 6. Per germline, CDR1 SEHNR and CDR2 FQNEAQ (reference sequence). The CDR3 is CASSADRVTGNTIYF. DNA of the CDR3: TGTGCCAGCAGCGCCGACAGGGTAACTGGAAACACCATATATTTT.

V and J are TRBV12-5 and TRBJ2-3; D ambiguous. The CDR3 is 18 amino acids. The germline V gene has CDR1 LGHNT and CDR2 FRNRAP. With 8 bases removed from V and 1 base from J, the gap between germline ends came to 25 bases. The CDR3 DNA is TGTGCTAGTAGTTACGGAGACCAATATTTCTTTGGCACAGATACGCAGTATTTT. Translation: CASSYGDQYFFGTDTQYF.

The gene calls are TRBV12-5 and TRBJ1-1; TRBD1 agrees at 7 bases. Germline CDR1 and CDR2: LGHNT and FRNRAP. The CDR3 sequence is 18 residues long. J gave up 1 base and V 0 bases, and 11 bases lay outside the gene matches. The CDR3 DNA follows: TGTGCTAGTGGTTTGGTCATCTCCGACAGGGTGGGGAACACTGAAGCTTTCTTT. Its protein is CASGLVISDRVGNTEAFF. Full variable domain (rest looked up from reference TRBV12-5 and TRBJ1-1): DARVTQTPRHKVTEMGQEVTMRCQPILGHNTVFWYRQTMMQGLELLAYFRNRAPLDDSGMPKDRFSAEMPDATLATLKIQPSEPRDSAVYFCASGLVISDRVGNTEAFFGQGTRLTVV.

The V gene is TRBV29-1, the J gene TRBJ2-2; 8 bases line up with TRBD1. The CDR3 extends over 14 amino acids. Germline CDR1 and CDR2: SQVTM and ANQGSEA. J gave up 1 base and V 4 bases, and 2 bases lay outside the gene matches. Here the CDR3 DNA reads TGCAGCGTTGTAGGACAGGGGAACACCGGGGAGCTGTTTTTT. Encoded protein: CSVVGQGNTGELFF.